The 26 T cell receptor beta chains presented below share a single source sample, sequenced in a study of graft-versus-host responses after intestinal transplantation. Clones were sequenced by immunoSEQ multiplex PCR, and TCRdb holds only the in-frame ones, with some missing. Of 14,000 to 15,000 clones in the sample, about 95% were seen once. Sequencing used PBMCs, obtained 9 days after transplant. The receptors derive from a human patient who received an intestinal transplant, so some T cells may come from the graft donor.

This sequence joins TRBV5-1 and TRBJ2-4; weak D call: TRBD1 (5 bases). The length of the CDR3 is 17 residues. V gave up 1 base and J gave up 6 bases, with 20 bases separating them. Per the germline V gene, CDR1 is SGHRS and CDR2 is YFSETQ. The CDR3 bases are TGCGCCAGCAGCTTGAGTTGGGGCCAGTCAGGGCGAAACATTCAGTACTTC. It translates to CASSLSWGQSGRNIQYF.

The rearrangement uses TRBV6-6 and TRBJ2-3; TRBD2 might be the D (6 bases). Per germline, CDR1 MNHNY and CDR2 SVGAGI (reference sequence). CDR3 length: 15 amino acids. V was cut by 5 bases and J by 2 bases, with 14 bases left in between. In DNA, the CDR3 is TGTGCCAGCAGTACCGATAGCGGCTTCACAGATACGCAGTATTTT. Translated, it gives CASSTDSGFTDTQYF.

The rearrangement uses TRBV6-1 and TRBJ2-7, with 12 bases identical to TRBD2. After removal of 6 bases from V and 7 bases from J, the junction contained 7 bases not matched to a gene. The CDR3 sequence is 14 residues long. In germline, CDR1 is MNHNS, CDR2 SASEGT. For the CDR3, the DNA is TGTGCCAGCAGGCGGACTAGCGGGATGCTTGAGCAGTACTTC. Residues: CASRRTSGMLEQYF.

The chain combines TRBV6-1 with TRBJ1-2, with 8 bases lining up with TRBD1. The CDR3 is 15 amino acids. The V gene end was trimmed by 5 bases and the J gene end by 0 bases; junction bases not matched to a gene: 5. CDR1 and CDR2 (germline): MNHNS, SASEGT. The CDR3 region has the DNA TGTGCCAGCAGTCAGGGGGCGACCCCTAACTATGGCTACACCTTC. This translates into CASSQGATPNYGYTF.

The J gene is TRBJ1-2, the V gene TRBV6-1; the D is unclear. V was trimmed by 1 base and J by 1 base, leaving 7 bases between them. The CDR3 has 14 amino acids. Germline CDR1 MNHNS, CDR2 SASEGT. The CDR3: CASSEEDGNYGYTF. CDR3 in DNA: TGTGCCAGCAGTGAAGAAGACGGTAACTATGGCTACACCTTC.

This rearrangement joins TRBV28 to TRBJ2-3; D is possibly TRBD2 (6 bases). Per germline, CDR1 MDHEN and CDR2 SYDVKM. V lost 5 bases, J lost 2 bases, and 17 bases lay in between. The CDR3 runs to 16 residues. For the CDR3, the DNA is TGTGCCAGCAGTGTCCCATTCGGCGGGGACACAGATACGCAGTATTTT. Its protein is CASSVPFGGDTDTQYF.

V is TRBV13 and J is TRBJ2-7, with D maybe TRBD2 (5 bases). CDR1 is PRHDT, CDR2 FYEKMQ, per germline (reference sequence). Trimming stripped 2 bases from V and 3 bases from J, with 14 bases between. The CDR3 length is 15 residues. The CDR3 DNA is TGTGCCAGCAGCTTAATGGGCCGGAGGAGCTACGAGCAGTACTTC. Translating it yields CASSLMGRRSYEQYF. The entire variable domain, with the rest obtained from reference TRBV13 and TRBJ2-7, is as follows: AAGVIQSPRHLIKEKRETATLKCYPIPRHDTVYWYQQGPGQDPQFLISFYEKMQSDKGSIPDRFSAQQFSDYHSELNMSSLELGDSALYFCASSLMGRRSYEQYFGPGTRLTVT.

The gene calls are TRBV7-9 and TRBJ2-7; the D is unclear. Germline loops: CDR1 SEHNR, CDR2 FQNEAQ (reference sequence). This CDR3 has 13 amino acids. Trimming left V 4 bases short and J 1 base short, with 8 bases between. This CDR3 is CASSSDVSYEQYF. For the CDR3, the DNA is TGTGCCAGCAGCTCGGACGTGTCCTACGAGCAGTACTTC.

This chain uses TRBV16 with TRBJ2-2; D ambiguous. CDR3 size: 16 residues. V lost 0 bases and J 0 bases, leaving 8 bases between the germline ends. Per germline, CDR1 KGHSY and CDR2 FQNENV. In nucleotides, the CDR3 is TGTGCCAGCAGCCAATCCCCCTATTCGAACACCGGGGAGCTGTTTTTT. It is translated as CASSQSPYSNTGELFF.

The chain uses TRBV5-6 and TRBJ2-1; TRBD1 or TRBD2 may be the D gene (5 bases each). The length of the CDR3 is 11 residues. Germline V lookup: CDR1 SGHDT, CDR2 YYEEEE. V was pared by 3 bases and J by 10 bases, with 8 bases between. Here the CDR3 reads CASSSRGEQFF. DNA for the CDR3: TGTGCCAGCAGCTCCCGGGGCGAGCAGTTCTTC.

V usage is TRBV2 and J usage is TRBJ1-1; D call uncertain. Trimming took off 6 bases at V and 1 base at J, with 18 bases between the two ends. This CDR3 has 16 amino acids. In germline, CDR1 is SNHLY, CDR2 FYNNEI. The CDR3 DNA follows: TGTGCCAGCAGAGACCGCACGAGAACTAAGAACACTGAAGCTTTCTTT. Translation gives CASRDRTRTKNTEAFF. Combining the CDR3 with reference TRBV2 and TRBJ1-1 gives the whole variable domain EPEVTQTPSHQVTQMGQEVILRCVPISNHLYFYWYRQILGQKVEFLVSFYNNEISEKSEIFDDQFSVERPDGSNFTLKIRSTKLEDSAMYFCASRDRTRTKNTEAFFGQGTRLTVV.

The chain links TRBV5-1 to TRBJ1-2; tentative D call: TRBD1 (6 bases). This CDR3 region has 16 residues. The V end lost 0 bases, the J end lost 2 bases, and 14 bases lay between the germline ends. Germline V gene data show CDR1 as SGHRS and CDR2 as YFSETQ. Here the CDR3 reads CASSLVGGTGNYGYTF. CDR3 DNA sequence: TGCGCCAGCAGCTTGGTGGGGGGTACAGGGAACTATGGCTACACCTTC.

The CDR3 loop reads CASSLLGNNEQFF. CDR3 in DNA: TGTGCCAGCAGTTTATTGGGTAACAATGAGCAGTTCTTC. The genes are TRBV27 and TRBJ2-1; D ambiguous. CDR1 and CDR2 (germline): MNHEY, SMNVEV (reference sequence). V was trimmed by 1 base and J by 5 bases, leaving 6 bases between them. The CDR3 contains 13 residues.

This sequence joins TRBV27 and TRBJ2-1; the D is unclear. Between the trimmed V and J ends, which lost 2 bases and 2 bases, there was a span of 10 bases. CDR3 length equals 15 residues. Germline V CDR1 and CDR2: MNHEY, SMNVEV (reference sequence). The CDR3 nucleotides are TGTGCCAGCAGTTTAGCTAATTCCCCCTACAATGAGCAGTTCTTC. Its translation is CASSLANSPYNEQFF.

The rearrangement joins TRBV7-9 to TRBJ1-1; the match to TRBD1 covers 7 bases. Germline loops: CDR1 SEHNR, CDR2 FQNEAQ (reference sequence). V was clipped by 7 bases and J by 7 bases; unmatched bases: 9. The CDR3 sequence is 13 residues long. The CDR3 DNA follows: TGTGCCAGCATGGGACAGCCAGGAAATGAAGCTTTCTTT. Its translation: CASMGQPGNEAFF.

The chain employs TRBV5-8 and TRBJ2-1; D might be TRBD1 (6 bases). The length of the CDR3 is 12 residues. Germline CDR1 and CDR2: SGHTS and YDEGEE. V lost 3 bases and J 12 bases, leaving 13 bases between the germline ends. CDR3 sequence: CASSSGAPRQFF. CDR3 DNA: TGTGCCAGCAGCTCAGGGGCCCCGAGGCAGTTCTTC.

The V call is TRBV11-2, the J call TRBJ1-2; tentatively, D is TRBD1 (5 bases). Per the germline V gene, CDR1 is SGHAT and CDR2 is FQNNGV. This CDR3 comprises 14 residues. Trimming pared 2 bases from V and 8 bases from J, leaving 15 bases between. CDR3 coding DNA: TGTGCCAGCAGCTTAAAAAGGGGCTGGGGGGGCTACACCTTC. Amino acid sequence: CASSLKRGWGGYTF.

The chain employs TRBV5-1 and TRBJ2-7, with D unresolved. Germline V CDR1 and CDR2: SGHRS, YFSETQ. The CDR3 contains 13 residues. The V end lost 4 bases, the J end lost 4 bases, and 12 bases lay between the germline ends. In DNA, the CDR3 is TGCGCCAGCAGCGGCCTCCCGGGTTACGAGCAGTACTTC. Protein sequence: CASSGLPGYEQYF.

The chain recombines TRBV19 with TRBJ1-2; 10 nucleotides match TRBD1. Trimming cost V 7 bases and J 5 bases; bases outside gene matches: 4. Germline V CDR1 and CDR2: LNHDA, SQIVND (reference sequence). This CDR3 is built from 13 residues. The chain's CDR3 is CASMEGQGYGYTF. CDR3 DNA: TGTGCCAGTATGGAGGGACAGGGGTATGGCTACACCTTC.

The chain uses TRBV28 and TRBJ1-1, with D maybe TRBD1 (6 bases). Germline assignment: CDR1 MDHEN and CDR2 SYDVKM. V lost 2 bases and J 4 bases, leaving 14 bases between the germline ends. The CDR3 has 15 amino acids. As DNA, the CDR3 is TGTGCCAGCAGTTTAACCAGGGGCGGGTTCACTGAAGCTTTCTTT. It is translated as CASSLTRGGFTEAFF.

The chain uses TRBV13 and TRBJ2-4; TRBD2 agrees at 8 bases. CDR3 length equals 16 residues. CDR1 PRHDT and CDR2 FYEKMQ come from the germline V gene (reference sequence). The trim removed 4 bases at V and 1 base at J, leaving 6 bases unmatched. Here the CDR3 DNA reads TGTGCCAGCAGCTCTCGGGAGGGCCTCGCCAAAAACATTCAGTACTTC. Protein product: CASSSREGLAKNIQYF.

V usage is TRBV9 and J usage is TRBJ2-1, with D unresolved. The CDR3 is 13 amino acids. Per the germline V gene, CDR1 is SGDLS and CDR2 is YYNGEE. Trimming left V 0 bases short and J 1 base short, with 2 bases between. The CDR3 nucleotides are TGTGCCAGCAGCGTAGAGTCCTACAATGAGCAGTTCTTC. This translates into CASSVESYNEQFF.

J is TRBJ2-3 and V is TRBV28; 7 nucleotides match TRBD2. CDR1 MDHEN and CDR2 SYDVKM come from the germline V gene. The CDR3 length is 16 residues. J was trimmed by 2 bases and V by 10 bases; bases with no gene match: 15. The CDR3 region has the DNA TGTGCCACCAGCCGGCCATCTAGCGGTTACACAGATACGCAGTATTTT. Translation: CATSRPSSGYTDTQYF.

The V and J genes are TRBV9 and TRBJ2-2; D remains unclear. The CDR3 covers 14 residues. Germline V lookup: CDR1 SGDLS, CDR2 YYNGEE. V was shortened by 4 bases and J by 5 bases, with 12 bases between the two germline ends. The CDR3 region is CASSPYFMTGELFF. CDR3 coding DNA: TGTGCCAGCAGCCCCTATTTCATGACCGGGGAGCTGTTTTTT. Based on the CDR3 plus reference TRBV9 and TRBJ2-2, the full variable domain is DSGVTQTPKHLITATGQRVTLRCSPRSGDLSVYWYQQSLDQGLQFLIQYYNGEERAKGNILERFSAQQFPDLHSELNLSSLELGDSALYFCASSPYFMTGELFFGEGSRLTVL.

The V and J genes are TRBV7-3 and TRBJ2-1; TRBD2 is a possible D gene (6 bases). The V and J ends lost 5 bases and 8 bases respectively, with 16 bases between them. This CDR3 has 14 amino acids. Germline V gene data show CDR1 as SGHTA and CDR2 as FQGTGA. CDR3 nucleotide sequence: TGTGCCAGCAGCGCGGAGGGCCTACGGGATGAGCAGTTCTTC. Its protein product is CASSAEGLRDEQFF.

The CDR3 nucleotides read TGTGCCAGCAGTGAACCTAGCGGAGGCTACGAGCAGTACTTC. It encodes CASSEPSGGYEQYF. The genes are TRBV2 and TRBJ2-7, with 7 nucleotides matching TRBD2. The V gene's germline CDR1 is SNHLY and CDR2 FYNNEI. There are 14 residues in the CDR3. Unmatched junction bases numbered 4, after V lost 2 bases and J lost 3 bases.